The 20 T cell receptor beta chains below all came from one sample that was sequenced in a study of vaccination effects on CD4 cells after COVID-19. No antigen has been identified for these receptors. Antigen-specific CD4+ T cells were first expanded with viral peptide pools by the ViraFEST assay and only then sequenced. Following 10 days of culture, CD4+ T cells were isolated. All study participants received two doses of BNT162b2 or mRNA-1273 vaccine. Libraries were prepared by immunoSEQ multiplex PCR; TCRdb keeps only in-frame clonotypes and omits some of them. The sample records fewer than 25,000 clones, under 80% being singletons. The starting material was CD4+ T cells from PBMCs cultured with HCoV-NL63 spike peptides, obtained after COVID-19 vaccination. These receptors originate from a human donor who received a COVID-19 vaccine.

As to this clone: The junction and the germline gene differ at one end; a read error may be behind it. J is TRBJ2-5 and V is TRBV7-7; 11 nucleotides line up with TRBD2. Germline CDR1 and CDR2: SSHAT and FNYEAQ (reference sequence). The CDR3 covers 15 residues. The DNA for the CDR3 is TGTGCTAGCAGCTCTGGACTAGCGGGCGGTGAGACCCAGTACTTC. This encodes CASSSGLAGGETQYF.

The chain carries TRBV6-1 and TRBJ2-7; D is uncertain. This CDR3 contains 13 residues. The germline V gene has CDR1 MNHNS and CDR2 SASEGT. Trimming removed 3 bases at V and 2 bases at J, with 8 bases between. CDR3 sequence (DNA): TGTGCCAGCAGTGACGGAAGGGCCTACGAGCAGTACTTC. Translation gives CASSDGRAYEQYF.

The CDR3 region is CASRSTYEQYF. CDR3 DNA sequence: TGTGCCAGCAGGTCGACCTACGAGCAGTACTTC. The chain recombines TRBV28 with TRBJ2-7; D not resolved. This CDR3 region has 11 residues. Germline V gives CDR1 MDHEN, CDR2 SYDVKM. Trimming removed 6 bases from V and 2 bases from J, with 5 bases in between.

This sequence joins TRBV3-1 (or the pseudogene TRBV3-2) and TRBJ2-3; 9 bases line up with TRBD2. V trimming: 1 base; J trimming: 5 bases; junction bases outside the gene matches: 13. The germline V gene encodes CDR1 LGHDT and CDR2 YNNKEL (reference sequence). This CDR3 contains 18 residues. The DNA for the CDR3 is TGTGCCAGCAGCCAAGCATTATGGTCTAGCGGGAAAATAGATACGCAGTATTTT. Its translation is CASSQALWSSGKIDTQYF.

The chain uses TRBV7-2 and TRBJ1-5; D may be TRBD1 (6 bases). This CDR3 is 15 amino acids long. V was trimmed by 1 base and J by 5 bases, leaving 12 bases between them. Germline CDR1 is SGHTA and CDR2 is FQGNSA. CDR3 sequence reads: CASSLGLAGDQPQHF. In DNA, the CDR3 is TGTGCCAGCAGCTTAGGTTTGGCAGGGGATCAGCCCCAGCATTTT.

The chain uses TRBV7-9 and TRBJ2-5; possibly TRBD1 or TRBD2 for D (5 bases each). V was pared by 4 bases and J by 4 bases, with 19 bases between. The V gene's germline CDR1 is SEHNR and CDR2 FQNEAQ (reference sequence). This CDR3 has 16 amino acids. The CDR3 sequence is CASSSPRGRVPETQYF. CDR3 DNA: TGTGCCAGCAGCTCCCCCCGGGGCAGGGTACCAGAGACCCAGTACTTC.

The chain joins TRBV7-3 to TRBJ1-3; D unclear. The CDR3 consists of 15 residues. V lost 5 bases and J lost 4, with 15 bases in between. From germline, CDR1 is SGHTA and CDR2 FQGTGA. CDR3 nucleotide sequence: TGTGCCAGCAGCCCCTGGCCTGGTGTAGGAAACACCATATATTTT. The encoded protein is CASSPWPGVGNTIYF.

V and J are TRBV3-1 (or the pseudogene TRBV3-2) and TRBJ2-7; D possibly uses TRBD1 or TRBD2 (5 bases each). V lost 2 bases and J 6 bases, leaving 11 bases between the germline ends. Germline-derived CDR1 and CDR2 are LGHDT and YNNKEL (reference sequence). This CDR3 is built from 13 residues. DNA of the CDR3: TGTGCCAGCAGCCAACACCGGGACCGCGAGCAGTACTTC. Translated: CASSQHRDREQYF.

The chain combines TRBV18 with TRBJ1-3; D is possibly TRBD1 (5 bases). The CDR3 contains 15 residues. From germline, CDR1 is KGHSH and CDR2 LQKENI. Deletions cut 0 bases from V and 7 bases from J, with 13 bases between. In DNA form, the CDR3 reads TGTGCCAGCTCACCACCGGGGCCTCCAACGAACACCATATATTTT. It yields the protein CASSPPGPPTNTIYF.

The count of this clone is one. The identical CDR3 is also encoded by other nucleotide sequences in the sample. In nucleotides, the CDR3 is TGTGCCAGCACCCCAGGACCGGTTAGCAATCAGCCCCAGCATTTT. It encodes CASTPGPVSNQPQHF. The chain employs TRBV6-2 or TRBV6-3 and TRBJ1-5; no clear D. The V end was cut by 7 bases, the J end by 0 bases, with 13 bases between. CDR3 length equals 15 residues. CDR1 is MNHEY, CDR2 SVGEGT, per germline.

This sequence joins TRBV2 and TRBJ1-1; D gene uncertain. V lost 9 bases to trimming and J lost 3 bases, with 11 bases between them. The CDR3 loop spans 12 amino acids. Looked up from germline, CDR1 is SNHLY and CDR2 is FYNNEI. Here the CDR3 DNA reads TGTGCCAGTCTCCAGGACGACACTGAAGCTTTCTTT. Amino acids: CASLQDDTEAFF.

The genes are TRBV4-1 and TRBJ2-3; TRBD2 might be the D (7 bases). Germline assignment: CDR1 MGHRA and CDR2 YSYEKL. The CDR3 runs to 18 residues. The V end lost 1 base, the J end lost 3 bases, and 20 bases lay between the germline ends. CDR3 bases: TGCGCCAGCAGCCAAGGGGCGGGGGCCTCCGCCCCTACAGATACGCAGTATTTT. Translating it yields CASSQGAGASAPTDTQYF.

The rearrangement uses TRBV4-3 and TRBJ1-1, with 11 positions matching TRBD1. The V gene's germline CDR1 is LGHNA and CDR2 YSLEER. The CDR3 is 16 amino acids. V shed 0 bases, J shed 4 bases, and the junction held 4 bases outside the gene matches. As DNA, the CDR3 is TGCGCCAGCAGCCAAGAACCCGGGACAGGGGGCACTGAAGCTTTCTTT. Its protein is CASSQEPGTGGTEAFF.

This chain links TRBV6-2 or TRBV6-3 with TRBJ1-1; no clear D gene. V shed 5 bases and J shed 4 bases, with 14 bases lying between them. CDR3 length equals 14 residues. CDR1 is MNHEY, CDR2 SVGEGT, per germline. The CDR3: CASSTPLGATEAFF. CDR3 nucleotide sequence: TGTGCCAGCAGTACCCCCCTCGGCGCCACTGAAGCTTTCTTT.

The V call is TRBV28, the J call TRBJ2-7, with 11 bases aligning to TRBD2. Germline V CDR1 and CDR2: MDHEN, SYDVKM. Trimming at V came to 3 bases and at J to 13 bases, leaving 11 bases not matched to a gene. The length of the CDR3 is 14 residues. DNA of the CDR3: TGTGCCAGCAGTTTTTCCCGGGATAGCGGGAGGGCCTACTTC. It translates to CASSFSRDSGRAYF.

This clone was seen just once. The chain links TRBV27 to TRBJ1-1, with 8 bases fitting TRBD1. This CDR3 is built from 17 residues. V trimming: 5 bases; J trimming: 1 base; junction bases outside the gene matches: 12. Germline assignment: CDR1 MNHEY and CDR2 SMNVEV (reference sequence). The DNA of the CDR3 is TGTGCCAGCAGTATCCGGGCCACAGGGGGTGGGAACACTGAAGCTTTCTTT. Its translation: CASSIRATGGGNTEAFF.

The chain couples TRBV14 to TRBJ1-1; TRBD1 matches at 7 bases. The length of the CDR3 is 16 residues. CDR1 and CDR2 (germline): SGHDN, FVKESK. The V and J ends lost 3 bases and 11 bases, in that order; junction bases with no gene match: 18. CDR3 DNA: TGTGCCAGCAGCCACCTACAAGCCAAGGACAGGACATCGGCTTTCTTT. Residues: CASSHLQAKDRTSAFF.

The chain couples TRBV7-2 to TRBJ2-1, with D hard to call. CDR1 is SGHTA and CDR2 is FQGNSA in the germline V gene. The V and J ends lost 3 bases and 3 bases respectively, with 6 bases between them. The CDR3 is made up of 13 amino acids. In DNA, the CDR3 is TGTGCCAGCAGCTTCAACAGCTACAATGAGCAGTTCTTC. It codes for CASSFNSYNEQFF.

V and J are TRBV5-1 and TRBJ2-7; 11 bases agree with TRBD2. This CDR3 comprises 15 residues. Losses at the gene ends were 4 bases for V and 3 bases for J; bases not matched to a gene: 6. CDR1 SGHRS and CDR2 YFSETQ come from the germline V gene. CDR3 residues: CASSPTGTSGYEQYF. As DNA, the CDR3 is TGCGCCAGCAGCCCCACCGGGACTAGCGGCTACGAGCAGTACTTC.

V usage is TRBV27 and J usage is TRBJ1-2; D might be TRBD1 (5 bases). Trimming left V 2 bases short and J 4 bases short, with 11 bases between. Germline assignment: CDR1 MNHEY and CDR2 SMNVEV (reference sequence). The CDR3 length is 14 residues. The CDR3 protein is CASSLINGGYGYTF. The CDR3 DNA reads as TGTGCCAGCAGTTTAATCAATGGGGGCTATGGCTACACCTTC.